Listed below are T cell receptor beta chains from one sample, sequenced in a study of regulatory T cells in long-lasting Graves disease. Each CDR3 protein is one row after TCRdb ran MiXCR on the multiplex PCR reads. The sample has some 370,000 distinct CDR3 sequences, more than 20% seen once. The sequencing used peripheral blood mononuclear cells (PBMCs), collected when the disease was refractory, from a patient treated with antithyroid drugs. Receptors originate from a woman in her 40s with Graves disease. The CDR3 runs from the conserved cysteine through the conserved F or W. A D gene is named only where the DNA matches it firmly. Clone sizes are given selectively: once, few, many, or a class where the clone is expanded.

j_call,d_call,clone_size,v_call,cdr3_nt,cdr3_aa
TRBJ1-5,.,many,TRBV6-5,TGTGCCAGCAGTTACTCTACAGGATCTAATCAGCCCCAGCATTTT,CASSYSTGSNQPQHF
TRBJ1-6,TRBD1,.,TRBV20-1,TGCAGTGTCCCCCGGGACAGCGAGGCACCCCTCCACTTT,CSVPRDSEAPLHF
TRBJ2-1,TRBD2,.,TRBV6-1,TGTGCCAGCAGTGACCCCAGCGGGAGAACCTACAATGAGCAGTTCTTC,CASSDPSGRTYNEQFF
TRBJ1-2,.,many,TRBV20-1,TGCAGTGCTAGACCCCGGTTTTACGGCTACACCTTC,CSARPRFYGYTF
TRBJ2-2,.,many,TRBV5-1,TGCGCCAGCAGCTGGTGGACGGATCCCACCGGGGAGCTGTTTTTT,CASSWWTDPTGELFF
TRBJ2-5,.,many,TRBV28,TGTGCCAGCAGTCCCCGTATGAAGGGTGAGGAGACCCAGTACTTC,CASSPRMKGEETQYF
TRBJ2-2,.,few,TRBV2,TGTGCCAGCAGGACGGGACGCCCCCCAAACACCGGGGAGCTGTTTTTT,CASRTGRPPNTGELFF
TRBJ1-2,.,.,TRBV29-1,TGCAGCGTTTCCGACAGTCACGAGAACACCTTC,CSVSDSHENTF
TRBJ2-7,TRBD1,.,TRBV28,TGTGCCAGCTCACCACCGGGACAGGGCAACTACGAGCAGTACTTC,CASSPPGQGNYEQYF
TRBJ1-5,.,few,TRBV20-1,TGCAGTGCGAGACAGGAGGCGTTGAGCAATCAGCCCCAGCATTTT,CSARQEALSNQPQHF
TRBJ2-5,.,many,TRBV28,TGTGCCAGCAGTAAAATAAGCAGGAACATAAAGACCCAGTACTTC,CASSKISRNIKTQYF
TRBJ2-5,.,.,TRBV13,TGTGCCAGCAGCCCGGGGAGGCTGGGGTTAGAGACCCAGTACTTC,CASSPGRLGLETQYF
TRBJ2-2,.,few,TRBV3-1,TGTGCCAGCAGCCCCACCCGCAGGGAATACACCGGGGAGCTGTTTTTT,CASSPTRREYTGELFF
TRBJ1-6,TRBD1,.,TRBV6-5,TGTGCCAGCAGTTTCGGACAGGAGATTTCACCCCTCCACTTT,CASSFGQEISPLHF
TRBJ1-6,.,.,TRBV11-3,TGTGCCAGCAGCTTAATCTCCGATTCACCCCTCCACTTT,CASSLISDSPLHF
TRBJ1-2,.,many,TRBV29-1,TGCAGCGTACCTTTGGCAGGGAAAGGCTACACCTTC,CSVPLAGKGYTF
TRBJ2-2,TRBD2,many,TRBV27,TGTGCCAGCAGCTCGGGACTAGCGGGACCCGGGGAGCTGTTTTTT,CASSSGLAGPGELFF
TRBJ2-7,TRBD2,.,TRBV7-2,TGTGCCAGTAGCCAATATAGCGGGAGAGGGCAGTACTTC,CASSQYSGRGQYF
TRBJ1-2,.,many,TRBV10-3,TGTGCCATCAGTGGGGGCCAAAACTATGGCTACACCTTC,CAISGGQNYGYTF
TRBJ2-2,.,few,TRBV29-1,TGCAGCGTGTTGCAGGGCATCACCGGGGAGCTGTTTTTT,CSVLQGITGELFF
TRBJ2-2,TRBD2,.,TRBV19,TGTGCCAGTAGTGCCGGGACTAGCGGGAGTCTCGGGGAGCTGTTTTTT,CASSAGTSGSLGELFF
TRBJ2-3,.,many,TRBV20-1,TGCAGTGCGAATGGACAGACGACCAGCACAGATACGCAGTATTTT,CSANGQTTSTDTQYF
TRBJ1-4,.,few,TRBV5-1,TGCGCCAGCAGCTTACTCGGGGTCGAAAAACTGTTTTTT,CASSLLGVEKLFF
TRBJ2-5,.,many,TRBV28,TGTGCCAGCAGCTTACCGGGACCACAAGAGACCCAGTACTTC,CASSLPGPQETQYF
TRBJ1-1,TRBD1,many,TRBV29-1,TGCAGCGTTGACGGGACAGAAGACACTGAAGCTTTCTTT,CSVDGTEDTEAFF
TRBJ1-1,TRBD1,many,TRBV5-1,TGCGCCAGCAGCTTGGTCGGGACAGGGAGGAGAAACACTGAAGCTTTCTTT,CASSLVGTGRRNTEAFF
TRBJ2-7,TRBD2,.,TRBV28,TGTGCCAGCAGTGCGGGGGGGTTCCGGGACTACGAGCAGTACTTC,CASSAGGFRDYEQYF
TRBJ2-1,TRBD2,few,TRBV20-1,TGCAGTGCTAGAGAACTAGCGACTTACAATGAGCAGTTCTTC,CSARELATYNEQFF
TRBJ2-1,.,.,TRBV7-9,TGTGCCAGCAGCTTAAAAAGGCCCCTTCTCGATGAGCAGTTCTTC,CASSLKRPLLDEQFF
TRBJ1-2,TRBD1,many,TRBV20-1,TGCAGTGCTAGGGACAGGAGTTATGGCTACACCTTC,CSARDRSYGYTF
TRBJ1-1,.,many,TRBV28,TGTGCCAGCAGTTTATGGCAGGATCATGAAGCTTTCTTT,CASSLWQDHEAFF
TRBJ1-4,.,many,TRBV12-3/TRBV12-4,TGTGCCAGCACTATGGTGGGGATAAAAAAACTGTTTTTT,CASTMVGIKKLFF
TRBJ1-5,.,many,TRBV19,TGTGCCAGTAGTATAGTGGGTCTCCGCAATCAGCCCCAGCATTTT,CASSIVGLRNQPQHF
TRBJ2-7,.,many,TRBV2,TGTGCTCAAGGTAACGAGCAGTACTTC,CAQGNEQYF
TRBJ1-2,.,.,TRBV28,TGTGCCAGCAGTTTACGGAACGAAAGGACGATTTATGGCTACACCTTC,CASSLRNERTIYGYTF
TRBJ1-2,.,many,TRBV24-1,TGTGCCACCAGTGATGGGCCCAGCCGACCAGGGAACTATGGCTACACCTTC,CATSDGPSRPGNYGYTF
TRBJ2-5,.,many,TRBV11-2,TGTGCCAGTAGCTCCCCCGACTGGTACCAAGAGACCCAGTACTTC,CASSSPDWYQETQYF
TRBJ2-5,.,.,TRBV28,TGTGCCAGCAGTTTAAATTGGTGGGCAGTCCAAGAGACCCAGTACTTC,CASSLNWWAVQETQYF
TRBJ1-1,.,.,TRBV19,TGTGCCAGTAGTATTTTGCGGGGGAAGAACACTGAAGCTTTCTTT,CASSILRGKNTEAFF
TRBJ2-5,.,many,TRBV7-6,TGTGCCAGCAGCTTCGGGGGACCCCAAGAGACCCAGTACTTC,CASSFGGPQETQYF
TRBJ1-6,.,.,TRBV27,TGTGCCAGCACTAGCTTGATTAATAATTCACCCCTCCACTTT,CASTSLINNSPLHF
TRBJ1-1,TRBD1,few,TRBV10-3,TGTGCCATCAGTGTGGGACAGGGGGCCACTGAAGCTTTCTTT,CAISVGQGATEAFF
TRBJ2-7,.,many,TRBV20-1,TGCAGTGCTAGAGAATTGGGCGGTACCTACGAGCAGTACTTC,CSARELGGTYEQYF
TRBJ2-3,.,few,TRBV29-1,TGCAGCGTTGGCCCTAGAGTGGGGGCAGATACGCAGTATTTT,CSVGPRVGADTQYF
TRBJ2-7,.,.,TRBV10-2,TGCGCCAGCAGTGGGTGGGGGCCGTACGAGCAGTACTTC,CASSGWGPYEQYF
TRBJ1-1,.,few,TRBV29-1,TGCAGCGTTGAAATGGGCGGAGTGAACACTGAAGCTTTCTTT,CSVEMGGVNTEAFF